A single sample is the source of the 16 T cell receptor beta chains below, sequenced in a study of T-cell reconstitution after alpha-beta-depleted transplantation in children. The TCRbeta library incorporated unique molecular identifiers. Each CDR3 protein is one row after TCRdb ran MiXCR on the PCR reads. There are 210,000 or so distinct CDR3 sequences in the sample; roughly a tenth occur only once, and roughly 6.2% lies in the top ten. Sequencing was performed on PBMCs from the stem cell graft donor, taken from the stem cell graft. Receptor source: a human donor who donated a stem cell graft to a child with acute lymphoblastic leukemia.

This clonotype has just a few counts. The CDR3 DNA follows: TGTGCCAGCAGCTTAGAGACAGACACTGAAGCTTTCTTT. Translating gives CASSLETDTEAFF. The chain links TRBV7-2 to TRBJ1-1, with a tentative D call TRBD1 (5 bases). The V end lost 1 base, the J end lost 3 bases, and 6 bases lay between the germline ends. Germline V lookup: CDR1 SGHTA, CDR2 FQGNSA. CDR3 length: 13 residues.

The V gene is TRBV30, the J gene TRBJ2-7, with 7 bases aligning to TRBD1. The CDR3 runs to 13 residues. V trimming: 1 base; J trimming: 3 bases; junction bases outside the gene matches: 3. The germline gives CDR1 GTSNPN, CDR2 SVGIG (reference sequence). CDR3 sequence: CAWSGDRNYEQYF. CDR3 sequence (DNA): TGTGCCTGGAGTGGGGACAGAAACTACGAGCAGTACTTC.

This chain joins TRBV24-1 and TRBJ2-7; D is tentatively TRBD1 or TRBD2 (5 bases each). The germline CDR1 and CDR2 sequences are KGHDR and SFDVKD. The ends were cut back, 9 bases at V and 3 bases at J, with 11 bases in the middle. CDR3 length equals 12 residues. The CDR3 reads CATSRDHYEQYF. For the CDR3, the DNA is TGTGCCACCTCCCGGGACCACTACGAGCAGTACTTC.

The chain employs TRBV20-1 and TRBJ2-3; 8 positions agree with TRBD1. The germline V gene has CDR1 DFQATT and CDR2 SNEGSKA (reference sequence). V lost 2 bases and J lost 4; bases outside the gene matches: 5. This CDR3 region has 14 residues. Here the CDR3 reads CSARPTGAADTQYF. The DNA of the CDR3 is TGCAGTGCTAGACCGACAGGGGCGGCAGATACGCAGTATTTT.

In its sample, this clonotype was seen a few times. In DNA form, the CDR3 reads TGTGCCAGCAGCTTAGGGACATTAACCGGGGAGCTGTTTTTT. This gives the protein CASSLGTLTGELFF. The rearrangement joins TRBV11-2 to TRBJ2-2, with D possibly being TRBD1 (5 bases). Trimming cost V 1 base and J 5 bases, with 8 bases left between them. Germline V gene sequence: CDR1 SGHAT, CDR2 FQNNGV. The CDR3 contains 14 residues.

This clonotype has a handful of counts. The genes are TRBV6-5 and TRBJ1-2; 10 bases fit TRBD1. V trimming: 1 base; J trimming: 6 bases; junction bases outside the gene matches: 5. Germline loops: CDR1 MNHEY, CDR2 SVGAGI. The CDR3 has 15 residues. The CDR3 loop reads CASSYFGTGENGYTF. The CDR3 nucleotides are TGTGCCAGCAGTTACTTCGGGACAGGGGAGAATGGCTACACCTTC.

This clonotype was picked up many times. The chain is built from TRBV3-1 and TRBJ2-7; no firm D call. The CDR3 runs to 14 residues. Trimming stripped 3 bases from V and 2 bases from J, with 11 bases between. Per germline, CDR1 LGHDT and CDR2 YNNKEL (reference sequence). The DNA of the CDR3 is TGTGCCAGCAGCCAGCGCCGTTCCCCCTACGAGCAGTACTTC. Its translation: CASSQRRSPYEQYF.

This clonotype was counted at least ten times. The J gene is TRBJ2-3, the V gene TRBV25-1; 8 bases align to TRBD2. Germline assignment: CDR1 MGHDK and CDR2 SYGVNS. The V and J ends lost 7 bases and 5 bases, in that order; junction bases with no gene match: 8. The CDR3 is made up of 14 amino acids. CDR3 nucleotides: TGTGCCAGCAACTTCGGGGGGGCCTTAGATACGCAGTATTTT. Amino acid sequence: CASNFGGALDTQYF. Drawing the rest from reference TRBV25-1 and TRBJ2-3, the complete variable domain is EADIYQTPRYLVIGTGKKITLECSQTMGHDKMYWYQQDPGMELHLIHYSYGVNSTEKGDLSSESTVSRIRTEHFPLTLESARPSHTSQYLCASNFGGALDTQYFGPGTRLTVL.

There are a few counts of this clonotype. The chain employs TRBV6-1 and TRBJ1-2, with TRBD1 identical over 9 bases. Germline CDR1 is MNHNS and CDR2 is SASEGT. V lost 5 bases, J lost 5 bases, and 6 bases stayed unmatched. There are 14 residues in the CDR3. The CDR3 here is CASSTGGAKYGYTF. CDR3 DNA: TGTGCCAGCAGTACAGGGGGCGCGAAGTATGGCTACACCTTC.

This clonotype showed up just a few times. This rearrangement joins TRBV3-1 to TRBJ1-1; the match to TRBD1 covers 8 bases. The CDR3 is 14 residues long. The V and J ends lost 4 bases and 6 bases, in that order; junction bases with no gene match: 7. CDR1 and CDR2 (germline): LGHDT, YNNKEL (reference sequence). The CDR3 is CASSPRTGGSEAFF. The CDR3, as DNA: TGTGCCAGCAGCCCCAGAACAGGGGGGTCTGAAGCTTTCTTT.

The sample holds a few counts of this clonotype. The rearrangement uses TRBV5-6 and TRBJ2-1, with D hard to call. V lost 6 bases to trimming and J lost 1 base, with 23 bases between them. The CDR3 extends over 18 amino acids. From germline, CDR1 is SGHDT and CDR2 YYEEEE. CDR3 coding DNA: TGTGCCAGCACCTTAAAGGACGGACGGCCGACGTCCTACAATGAGCAGTTCTTC. Its translation: CASTLKDGRPTSYNEQFF. Looking up the rest from reference TRBV5-6 and TRBJ2-1 gives the full variable domain: DAGVTQSPTHLIKTRGQQVTLRCSPKSGHDTVSWYQQALGQGPQFIFQYYEEEERQRGNFPDRFSGHQFPNYSSELNVNALLLGDSALYLCASTLKDGRPTSYNEQFFGPGTRLTVL.

The rearrangement links TRBV6-2 or TRBV6-3 to TRBJ2-7; D perhaps matches TRBD2 (6 bases). CDR1 and CDR2 from the germline V gene are MNHEY and SVGEGT. V lost 6 bases and J 3 bases, leaving 9 bases between the germline ends. The CDR3 length is 12 residues. Here the CDR3 reads CASSRGNYEQYF. In nucleotides, the CDR3 is TGTGCCAGCAGCCGGGGGAACTACGAGCAGTACTTC.

At least ten counts were recorded for this clonotype. The CDR3 coding sequence is TGTGCCACCAGCAGAGATCTGGGTAGGGGGCCCACCAATGAGCAGTTCTTC. Encoded protein: CATSRDLGRGPTNEQFF. The V call is TRBV15, the J call TRBJ2-1; 7 nucleotides line up with TRBD1. V lost 0 bases, J lost 6 bases, and 11 bases stayed unmatched. The CDR3 runs 17 residues. Germline lookup yields CDR1 LNHNV and CDR2 YYDKDF (reference sequence).

The chain links TRBV25-1 to TRBJ2-3, with a possible D match to TRBD1 (5 bases). The V end lost 4 bases, the J end lost 0 bases, and 20 bases lay between the germline ends. There are 18 residues in the CDR3. CDR1 and CDR2 (germline): MGHDK, SYGVNS. In DNA form, the CDR3 reads TGTGCCAGCAGTGCCATCCGACAGAAGGCGGCTAGCACAGATACGCAGTATTTT. It yields the protein CASSAIRQKAASTDTQYF.

The sample holds a few counts of this clonotype. The chain uses TRBV29-1 and TRBJ1-2; D call uncertain. CDR3 size: 12 residues. The V end was cut by 1 base, the J end by 0 bases, with 3 bases between. Germline V gene data show CDR1 as SQVTM and CDR2 as ANQGSEA. The CDR3 reads CSVEVTNYGYTF. DNA for the CDR3: TGCAGCGTTGAAGTCACTAACTATGGCTACACCTTC. Full variable domain (remainder filled in from reference TRBV29-1 and TRBJ1-2): SAVISQKPSRDICQRGTSLTIQCQVDSQVTMMFWYRQQPGQSLTLIATANQGSEATYESGFVIDKFPISRPNLTFSTLTVSNMSPEDSSIYLCSVEVTNYGYTFGSGTRLTVV.

The V and J genes are TRBV7-7 and TRBJ2-2; no clear D gene. CDR1 and CDR2 (germline): SSHAT, FNYEAQ (reference sequence). V was pared by 6 bases and J by 4 bases, with 12 bases between. This CDR3 is built from 14 residues. CDR3 protein: CASRRTVSTGELFF. CDR3 nucleotide sequence: TGTGCCAGCAGGAGGACGGTTTCCACCGGGGAGCTGTTTTTT.